This record concerns one T cell receptor (beta chain) sequence. As originally analysed: Researchers report that nucleated cell counts were estimated from reference gene primer amplification. Measured with immunoSEQ multiplex PCR; TCRdb has only the in-frame clones, and not every one. V, J and clone size are those of that table, while D and trimming were read from the DNA. The repertoire holds approximately 130,000 clones, with around 87% as singletons. CDR3 size: 16 residues. The germline V gene encodes CDR1 LNHDA and CDR2 SQIVND (reference sequence). V was pared by 1 base and J by 1 base, with 13 bases between. The sample belongs to a study of blood T cell repertoires in COVID-19. Study background: Some COVID-19 samples were acute and others convalescent; all came from the United States, Italy and Spain. PBMCs, B-cell-depleted T cells, or T cells were the source of the cDNA or gDNA that made up the material.

This receptor was obtained from a woman between 50 and 59 years old who had recovered from COVID-19. The specimen sequenced was peripheral blood. V is TRBV19 and J is TRBJ1-1; TRBD1 is a possible D gene (6 bases). Written as DNA, the CDR3 is TGTGCCAGTAGTATAGGCGGCAGGGGAGCGAACACTGAAGCTTTCTTT. It is translated as CASSIGGRGANTEAFF.